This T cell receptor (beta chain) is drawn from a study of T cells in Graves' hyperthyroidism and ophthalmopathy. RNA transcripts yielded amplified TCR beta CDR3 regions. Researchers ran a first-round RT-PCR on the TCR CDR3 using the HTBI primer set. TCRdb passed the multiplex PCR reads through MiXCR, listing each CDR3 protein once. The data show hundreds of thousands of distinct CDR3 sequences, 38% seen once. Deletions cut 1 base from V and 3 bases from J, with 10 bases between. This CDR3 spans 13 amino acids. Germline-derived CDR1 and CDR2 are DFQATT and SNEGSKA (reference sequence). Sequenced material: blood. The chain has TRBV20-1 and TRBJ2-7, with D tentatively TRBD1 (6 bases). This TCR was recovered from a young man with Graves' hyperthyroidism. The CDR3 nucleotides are TGCAGTGCTAGAGTACAGGGAGTCTACGAGCAGTACTTC. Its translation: CSARVQGVYEQYF.